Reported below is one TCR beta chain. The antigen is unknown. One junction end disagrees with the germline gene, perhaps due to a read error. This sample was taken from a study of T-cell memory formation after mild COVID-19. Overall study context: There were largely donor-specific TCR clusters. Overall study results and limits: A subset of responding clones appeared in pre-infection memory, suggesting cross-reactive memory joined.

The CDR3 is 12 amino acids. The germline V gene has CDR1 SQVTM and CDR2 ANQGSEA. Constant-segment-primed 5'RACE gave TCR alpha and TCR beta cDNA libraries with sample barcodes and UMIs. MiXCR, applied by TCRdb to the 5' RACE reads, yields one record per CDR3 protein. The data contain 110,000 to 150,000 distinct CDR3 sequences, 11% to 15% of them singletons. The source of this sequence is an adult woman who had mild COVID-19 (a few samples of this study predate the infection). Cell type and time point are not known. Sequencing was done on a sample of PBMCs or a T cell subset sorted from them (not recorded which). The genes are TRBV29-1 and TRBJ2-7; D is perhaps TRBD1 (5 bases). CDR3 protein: CSVEGDSYEQYF. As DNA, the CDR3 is TGCAGCGTGGAAGGTGACAGCTACGAGCAGTACTTC.